These T cell receptor beta chains were read from a single sample in a study of CD8+CD57+ T cells in acquired aplastic anemia. TCRdb fed the reads into MiXCR, producing one record per CDR3 protein. The profile shows roughly 500,000 distinct CDR3 sequences, around a third of them singletons. The sequenced sample was sorted CD4+, CD8+, or CD8+CD57+ T cells (not recorded which) from PBMCs. These receptors all stem from a human donor with aplastic anemia. Each CDR3 is given with its conserved first and last residue. The order of the fields is CDR3 length, D gene, J gene, clone size, V gene, CDR3 DNA, CDR3 protein. D genes are given only for firm matches. Only part of the rows carry a size: once, few, many, or a class if the clone is expanded.

16	TRBD1	TRBJ2-5	.	TRBV5-1	TGCGCCAGCAGCTTGAGGCCTAGCAGGGGGCTAGAGACCCAGTACTTC	CASSLRPSRGLETQYF
13	.	TRBJ2-7	many	TRBV2	TGTGCCAGCAGCCGACCCCTTCCCTACGAGCAGTACTTC	CASSRPLPYEQYF
14	.	TRBJ2-7	.	TRBV7-3	TGTGCCAGCAGCTTAAATAGGGCTACCTACGAGCAGTACTTC	CASSLNRATYEQYF
15	.	TRBJ1-1	many	TRBV10-1	TGCGCCAGCAGTCCCGGTGGAGGATTAGACACTGAAGCTTTCTTT	CASSPGGGLDTEAFF
17	.	TRBJ2-7	.	TRBV4-3	TGCGCCAGCAGCCAAGGTCCGACAGGTGTCGCTTCCTACGAGCAGTACTTC	CASSQGPTGVASYEQYF
15	TRBD2	TRBJ2-7	.	TRBV6-5	TGTGCCAGCAGTTCTCAGCGGGGGGGACGGTACGAGCAGTACTTC	CASSSQRGGRYEQYF
15	.	TRBJ1-5	many	TRBV10-3	TGTGCCATCAGTGGAGCGGGGCAGGGGATTATAGCCCAGCATTTT	CAISGAGQGIIAQHF
15	TRBD1	TRBJ2-1	few	TRBV20-1	TGCAGTGCTACAGCCTTGGGACAGGGATATGGTGAGCAGTTCTTC	CSATALGQGYGEQFF
15	TRBD1	TRBJ2-7	.	TRBV4-3	TGCGCCAGCAGTCAGGGGACAGGGCCACTTTTAGAGCAGTACTTC	CASSQGTGPLLEQYF
16	.	TRBJ1-4	.	TRBV20-1	TGCAGTGCTAGAAGTTCTCTGGCAGGGCACGAAGAAAAACTGTTTTTT	CSARSSLAGHEEKLFF
15	TRBD1	TRBJ1-2	few	TRBV6-1	TGTGCCAGCAGCGGCTTGGGACAGGGCTCCCGCGGCTACACCTTC	CASSGLGQGSRGYTF
14	.	TRBJ1-3	many	TRBV2	TGTGCCAGCAGAGACGACAGTCCCGGAAACACCATATATTTT	CASRDDSPGNTIYF
14	TRBD1	TRBJ1-4	.	TRBV2	TGTGCCAGCCAACCGGGACAGAGGAATGAAAAACTGTTTTTT	CASQPGQRNEKLFF
12	.	TRBJ2-7	.	TRBV25-1	TGTGCCAGCAGCTTAGGTGGGGTCCAGCAGTACTTC	CASSLGGVQQYF
15	.	TRBJ1-5	.	TRBV6-1	TGTGCCAGCAGCCGATCGTTCGGATCCAATCAGCCCCAGCATTTT	CASSRSFGSNQPQHF
16	.	TRBJ2-5	.	TRBV19	TGTGCCAGTAGTCGCGCCACAGGGGGGGGGCAAGAGACCCAGTACTTC	CASSRATGGGQETQYF
15	TRBD2	TRBJ2-3	many	TRBV11-2	TGTGCCAGCAGCTACGGACTAGCTAGCACAGATACGCAGTATTTT	CASSYGLASTDTQYF
16	.	TRBJ2-2	many	TRBV2	TGTGCCAGCAGTGATCGCCTAGTCCTCGGCACCGGGGAGCTGTTTTTT	CASSDRLVLGTGELFF
17	.	TRBJ2-2	.	TRBV11-1	TGTGCCAGCAGCGATTTCGGCAGGGGACCGAACACCGGGGAGCTGTTTTTT	CASSDFGRGPNTGELFF
18	TRBD1	TRBJ1-2	many	TRBV11-2	TGTGCCAGCAGCTTAAGACCAGTGGGAGGGGGCTTCCACTATGGCTACACCTTC	CASSLRPVGGGFHYGYTF
13	.	TRBJ1-1	few	TRBV11-3	TGTGCCAGCACCCATACGGACTCCGATGAAGCTTTCTTT	CASTHTDSDEAFF
15	.	TRBJ1-2	many	TRBV9	TGTGCCAGCAGCGACCGACCGGGACACAACTATGGCTACACCTTC	CASSDRPGHNYGYTF
17	TRBD1	TRBJ1-6	.	TRBV20-1	TGCAGTGCTAGAGGAGTCCCGGGACAGGGTTGGAATTCACCCCTCCACTTT	CSARGVPGQGWNSPLHF
15	.	TRBJ1-1	.	TRBV4-1	TGCGCCAGCAGTCGAGAGTTCGGCGGGAACACTGAAGCCTTCTTT	CASSREFGGNTEAFF
13	.	TRBJ1-6	.	TRBV29-1	TGCAGCAGTGGTCAGGGGATGAATTCACCCCTCCACTTT	CSSGQGMNSPLHF
14	.	TRBJ1-2	.	TRBV15	TGTGCCACCAGCAGAGATCGGAGTAACTATGGCTACACCTTC	CATSRDRSNYGYTF
15	.	TRBJ1-2	many	TRBV2	TGTGCCAGCAGTGTCCAGGGGCAAACTAACTATGGCTACACCTTC	CASSVQGQTNYGYTF
14	.	TRBJ1-2	.	TRBV19	TGTGCCAGTAGTCGAGGAGTCGCCAACTATGGCTACACCTTC	CASSRGVANYGYTF
13	.	TRBJ1-2	.	TRBV25-1	TGTGCCAGCAGTGACTCGGGGATAAATGGCTACACCTTC	CASSDSGINGYTF
14	.	TRBJ1-2	many	TRBV7-8	TGTGCCAGCAGCTTGGAGGCAGGTGTCTATGGCTACACCTTC	CASSLEAGVYGYTF
15	.	TRBJ1-1	many	TRBV10-3	TGTGCCATCAGTGAGCCCTCCAGGAGGAGCACTGAAGCTTTCTTT	CAISEPSRRSTEAFF
14	.	TRBJ1-2	.	TRBV25-1	TGTGCCAGCGTTGAAGTGTTGACTAGGAGTGGCTACACCTTC	CASVEVLTRSGYTF
13	TRBD2	TRBJ2-4	.	TRBV9	TGTGCCAGCAGGATGGGGGGGTTGGGCATTCAGTACTTC	CASRMGGLGIQYF
13	.	TRBJ2-7	few	TRBV2	TGTGCCAGCAGCCCGACCGCCTTTTACGAGCAGTACTTC	CASSPTAFYEQYF
14	.	TRBJ1-2	.	TRBV6-1	TGTGCCAGCAGTGAAGATCGGGGGGCGCCTGGCTACACCTTC	CASSEDRGAPGYTF
11	.	TRBJ1-6	few	TRBV10-3	TGTGCTAGAGAGGGCAGGGGTCCCCTCCACTTT	CAREGRGPLHF
11	.	TRBJ2-5	few	TRBV5-1	TGCGCCAGCACCGACGAGGAGACCCAGTACTTC	CASTDEETQYF
15	TRBD1	TRBJ1-5	few	TRBV9	TGTGCCAGCAGCCCCGGGACAGGGTTCAATCAGCCCCAGCATTTT	CASSPGTGFNQPQHF
15	.	TRBJ1-1	many	TRBV15	TGTGCCACCAGGCGAAGGAGGGGGGGTCGCACTGAAGCTTTCTTT	CATRRRRGGRTEAFF
12	.	TRBJ2-5	many	TRBV7-9	TGTGCCAGCAGCTCCCAGACTGAGACCCAGTACTTC	CASSSQTETQYF
13	TRBD2	TRBJ2-6	.	TRBV7-9	TGTGCCAGCAGCTCCCCGGGGGGCAACGTCCTGACTTTC	CASSSPGGNVLTF
15	.	TRBJ1-5	few	TRBV7-9	TGTGCCAGCAGCTTAGCGGGGATTGGCAATCAGCCCCAGCATTTT	CASSLAGIGNQPQHF
16	TRBD2	TRBJ2-2	.	TRBV11-2	TGTGCCAGCAGCTCCGGCGGGGGGTCGAACACCGGGGAGCTGTTTTTT	CASSSGGGSNTGELFF
15	TRBD1	TRBJ1-1	.	TRBV18	TGTGCCAGCTCACTAACCGGGACAGGGAACACTGAAGCTTTCTTT	CASSLTGTGNTEAFF
15	TRBD2	TRBJ2-2	many	TRBV2	TGTGCCAGCAGTGAAAACGGGGGGGCAGGCGGGGAGCTGTTTTTT	CASSENGGAGGELFF
15	.	TRBJ1-2	many	TRBV7-2	TGTGCCAGCAGCACCCGAAAGTCCGGGGGATATGGCTACACCTTC	CASSTRKSGGYGYTF
12	.	TRBJ1-5	many	TRBV20-1	TGCAGTGCCCCGCAGGAGGGCCAGCCCCAGCATTTT	CSAPQEGQPQHF
14	.	TRBJ2-3	many	TRBV19	TGTGCCAGTAGTATATTGGACTACACAGATACGCAGTATTTT	CASSILDYTDTQYF
15	TRBD1	TRBJ1-3	many	TRBV25-1	TGTGCCAGCAGTGAGGCTAGGGGGCTCGGAAACACCATATATTTT	CASSEARGLGNTIYF
13	TRBD1	TRBJ1-2	.	TRBV19	TGTGCCAGTAGGCTTCAGGGGGAGGAGGGCTACACCTTC	CASRLQGEEGYTF
13	.	TRBJ1-1	.	TRBV29-1	TGCAGCGTTGAACGGGACTTGAACACTGAAGCTTTCTTT	CSVERDLNTEAFF
14	TRBD2	TRBJ2-7	.	TRBV9	TGTGCCAGCAGTTTTCGGGACTACTCTTACGAGCAGTACTTC	CASSFRDYSYEQYF
12	TRBD2	TRBJ2-7	few	TRBV11-2	TGTGCCAGCAGCTTATGGACTAGCGAGCAGTACTTC	CASSLWTSEQYF
13	TRBD2	TRBJ2-1	.	TRBV5-1	TGCGCCAGCAGCTTGTCGCGGGAGGCCGTTTCGATCTTC	CASSLSREAVSIF
15	.	TRBJ1-5	many	TRBV20-1	TGCAGTGCTAGAGACGTACAGGGTATCAATCAGCCCCAGCATTTT	CSARDVQGINQPQHF
16	TRBD2	TRBJ2-5	.	TRBV7-2	TGTGCCAGCAGCCCCAATCCGGGGGGGTACCAAGAGACCCAGTACTTC	CASSPNPGGYQETQYF
16	TRBD2	TRBJ2-7	few	TRBV5-6	TGTGCCAGCAGCTTAGGCGCGGCTAGCGGGGGCTACGAGCAGTACTTC	CASSLGAASGGYEQYF
13	.	TRBJ2-5	.	TRBV20-1	TGCAGTGCTAGAGTGGAACGACAAGAGACCCAGTACTTC	CSARVERQETQYF
14	.	TRBJ2-6	.	TRBV19	TGTGCCTGGACCAGGGTAACTGGGGCCAACGTCCTGACTTTC	CAWTRVTGANVLTF